This TCR beta chain was identified in a study of blood T cell repertoires in COVID-19. About the study: Material from acute and convalescent COVID-19 was sourced from the United States, Italy and Spain. In each case, the material was cDNA or gDNA derived from T cells, B-cell-depleted T cells, or PBMCs.

CDR3 length: 13 residues. Losses at the gene ends were 5 bases for V and 6 bases for J; bases not matched to a gene: 6. CDR1 and CDR2 (germline): SNHLY, FYNNEI. The method was immunoSEQ multiplex PCR; TCRdb's version includes in-frame clones alone and lacks a portion of them. The sample has roughly 180,000 clones, 76% seen once. The sequenced material came from peripheral blood. The chain recombines TRBV2 with TRBJ1-1; TRBD1 matches 7 bases. The TCR sequence derives from a woman aged 50 to 60 with active or convalescent COVID-19. In nucleotides, the CDR3 is TGTGCCAGCAGTACGACAGGGTATTCTGAAGCTTTCTTT. Amino acid sequence: CASSTTGYSEAFF.